Reported below is one TCR beta chain. The CDR3 is 15 amino acids. Per germline, CDR1 KGHSH and CDR2 LQKENI. Trimming removed 5 bases at V and 3 bases at J, with 14 bases between. This entry comes from a study of Ad26.COV2.S vaccination and SARS-CoV-2 variants. In the study overall: It was the COV1001 Ad26.COV2.S trial arm that included the donor. Ad26.COV2.S given intramuscularly, once or twice 56 days apart.

Sequencing used immunoSEQ multiplex PCR; TCRdb keeps in-frame clones, though not all of them. The repertoire holds around 400,000 clones, with about nine tenths as singletons. Noted treatment: some 20 received Ad26.COV2.S at low or high dose, single or two shots; 5 received placebo; per-sample allocation not given. Sampling happened 63 days after the first vaccine or placebo injection. The individual, an adult aged 18-55 years, was a donor in Boston. This clonotype originated in a person between 18 and 60 years old who received the Ad26.COV2.S COVID-19 vaccine or a placebo. The chain couples TRBV18 to TRBJ1-5, with D possibly being TRBD1 (5 bases). The sequences come from peripheral blood, collected in a trial of Ad26.COV2.S vaccine versus placebo. CDR3 bases: TGTGCCAGCTCATTCTTCGACAGCCTCAATCAGCCCCAGCATTTT. It is translated as CASSFFDSLNQPQHF.